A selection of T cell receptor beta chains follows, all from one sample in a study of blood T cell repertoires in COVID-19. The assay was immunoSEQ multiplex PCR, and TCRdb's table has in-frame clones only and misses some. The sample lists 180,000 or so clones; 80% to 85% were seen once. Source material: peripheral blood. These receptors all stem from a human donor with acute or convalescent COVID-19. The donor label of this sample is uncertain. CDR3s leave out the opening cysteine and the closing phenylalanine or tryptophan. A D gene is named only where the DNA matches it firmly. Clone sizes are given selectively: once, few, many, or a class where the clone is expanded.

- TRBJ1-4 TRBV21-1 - ASSPGGEHPTNEKLF
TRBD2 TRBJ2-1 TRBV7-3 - ASSLRGVSSYNEQF
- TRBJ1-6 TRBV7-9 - ASSFSGGVSPLH
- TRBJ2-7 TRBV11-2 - ASTPSGGSYEQY
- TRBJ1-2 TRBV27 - ASSLSQGYGYT
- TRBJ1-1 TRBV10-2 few ASRGAAWPAF
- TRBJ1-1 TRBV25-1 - ASSGGVGTEAF
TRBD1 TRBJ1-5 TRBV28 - ASSFLGQGYQPQH
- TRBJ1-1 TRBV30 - AWDTGSTEAF
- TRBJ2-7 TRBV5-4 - ASAPLDRPYEQY
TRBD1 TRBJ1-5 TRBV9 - ASSAGQMNQPQH
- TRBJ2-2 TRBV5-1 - ASSLNDQGGANTGELF
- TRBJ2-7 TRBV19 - ASSTGTYEQY
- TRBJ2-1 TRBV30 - AWSVPGARNEQF
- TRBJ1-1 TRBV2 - ASLIIPREAF
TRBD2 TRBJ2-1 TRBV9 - ASSVTTGLAGNEQF
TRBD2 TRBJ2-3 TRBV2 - ASSLHAGGRSTDTQY